The 24 T cell receptor beta chains listed next were all sequenced from one sample in a study of control samples from healthy donors and cancer patients. Clones were read by immunoSEQ multiplex PCR, and TCRdb kept only the in-frame ones, dropping some. The table has approximately 150,000 clones, roughly 89% seen once. Sequenced sample: PBMCs. These receptors came from a man aged 45-65 years with head and neck cancer.

The chain recombines TRBV29-1 with TRBJ2-7; the match to TRBD1 covers 9 bases. Germline trimming cut 7 bases from V and 1 base from J; bases unmatched to any gene: 2. Germline V gene data show CDR1 as SQVTM and CDR2 as ANQGSEA. This CDR3 has 12 amino acids. The CDR3 loop is CSAGTGSYEQYF. The CDR3 bases are TGCAGCGCCGGGACAGGGTCCTACGAGCAGTACTTC.

The rearrangement uses TRBV29-1 and TRBJ2-2; 7 bases agree with TRBD2. The CDR3 is 13 residues long. The V and J ends lost 8 bases and 8 bases, in that order; junction bases with no gene match: 11. Germline CDR1 and CDR2: SQVTM and ANQGSEA. The CDR3: CSSGGREVGELFF. CDR3 nucleotides: TGCAGCTCCGGGGGGAGGGAAGTAGGGGAGCTGTTTTTT.

The gene calls are TRBV19 and TRBJ2-7, with 10 bases fitting TRBD2. Unmatched junction bases numbered 6, after V lost 6 bases and J lost 4 bases. This CDR3 has 14 amino acids. Germline CDR1 reads LNHDA; CDR2 reads SQIVND (reference sequence). Written as DNA, the CDR3 is TGTGCCAGTAGCCTAGCGGGAGTAGGATACGAGCAGTACTTC. It yields the protein CASSLAGVGYEQYF.

V usage is TRBV24-1 and J usage is TRBJ1-1, with TRBD1 matching over 9 bases. The CDR3 consists of 14 residues. V shed 7 bases, J shed 5 bases, and the junction held 7 bases outside the gene matches. Germline loops: CDR1 KGHDR, CDR2 SFDVKD. The CDR3: CATRGRGQGTEAFF. The CDR3 DNA is TGTGCCACCAGGGGACGAGGACAGGGGACTGAAGCTTTCTTT.

The chain employs TRBV6-1 and TRBJ2-2, with a weak D call TRBD2 (6 bases). In germline, CDR1 is MNHNS, CDR2 SASEGT. The CDR3 loop spans 14 amino acids. V lost 1 base, J lost 6 bases, and 9 bases lay in between. The CDR3 sequence is CASSEGGGAGELFF. The CDR3 nucleotides are TGTGCCAGCAGTGAAGGCGGAGGGGCCGGGGAGCTGTTTTTT.

A few counts support this clone. This rearrangement joins TRBV25-1 to TRBJ2-1; 9 nucleotides align to TRBD2. The germline V gene encodes CDR1 MGHDK and CDR2 SYGVNS. The CDR3 runs 17 residues. V lost 3 bases, J lost 5 bases, and 11 bases stayed unmatched. The CDR3: CASSELVGGGAHNEQFF. The CDR3 DNA follows: TGTGCCAGCAGTGAGCTGGTTGGCGGGGGGGCCCACAATGAGCAGTTCTTC.

V and J are TRBV6-4 and TRBJ2-1; D not certain. Germline V gene lookup returns CDR1 MRHNA and CDR2 SNTAGT. Deletions cut 4 bases from V and 0 bases from J, with 10 bases between. The CDR3 spans 15 residues. The CDR3 DNA follows: TGTGCCAGCAGTGGAAAGTTTGGCTCCTACAATGAGCAGTTCTTC. Translated: CASSGKFGSYNEQFF.

CDR3 DNA sequence: TGTGCCAGCAGTTTTAAGGGGACTAGCGGGGGAATTTACAATGAGCAGTTCTTC. Translating it yields CASSFKGTSGGIYNEQFF. The rearrangement uses TRBV27 and TRBJ2-1; 14 nucleotides align to TRBD2. V lost 3 bases, J lost 4 bases, and 8 bases stayed unmatched. CDR1 is MNHEY, CDR2 SMNVEV, per germline (reference sequence). The CDR3 extends over 18 amino acids.

This chain uses TRBV7-9 with TRBJ2-1; tentative D call: TRBD2 (5 bases). V was shortened by 5 bases and J by 0 bases, with 11 bases between the two germline ends. The germline V gene has CDR1 SEHNR and CDR2 FQNEAQ (reference sequence). The CDR3 contains 15 residues. CDR3 sequence: CASSPVLDSYNEQFF. CDR3 sequence (DNA): TGTGCCAGCAGCCCGGTACTAGACTCCTACAATGAGCAGTTCTTC.

In DNA, the CDR3 is TGTGCCAGCGGAGGGGGGCTTAATCAGCCCCAGCATTTT. Amino acid sequence: CASGGGLNQPQHF. The chain has TRBV28 and TRBJ1-5, with D perhaps matching TRBD1 (6 bases). CDR1 is MDHEN, CDR2 SYDVKM, per germline. This CDR3 comprises 13 residues. V was trimmed by 8 bases and J by 4 bases, leaving 12 bases between them. Full variable domain (rest looked up from reference TRBV28 and TRBJ1-5): DVKVTQSSRYLVKRTGEKVFLECVQDMDHENMFWYRQDPGLGLRLIYFSYDVKMKEKGDIPEGYSVSREKKERFSLILESASTNQTSMYLCASGGGLNQPQHFGDGTRLSIL.

The CDR3 region is CASSGGNQPQHF. The CDR3 region has the DNA TGTGCCAGCAGCGGAGGCAATCAGCCCCAGCATTTT. The rearrangement links TRBV3-1 (or the pseudogene TRBV3-2) to TRBJ1-5; D gene uncertain. The CDR3 totals 12 residues. Germline V CDR1 and CDR2: LGHDT, YNNKEL (reference sequence). V shed 5 bases and J shed 2 bases, with 4 bases lying between them.

This rearrangement joins TRBV2 to TRBJ2-1; possibly TRBD1 for D (6 bases). V lost 3 bases and J lost 4, with 22 bases in between. Germline CDR1 SNHLY, CDR2 FYNNEI. The CDR3 runs to 18 residues. CDR3 sequence (DNA): TGTGCCAGCAGTGACACAGGGAAATGGAGTTGGGCTTACAATGAGCAGTTCTTC. Amino acid sequence: CASSDTGKWSWAYNEQFF.

This clone was counted ten times or more. Other nucleotide sequences in the sample specify the same CDR3. The chain is built from TRBV29-1 and TRBJ1-1; 8 bases line up with TRBD1. The CDR3 is 13 residues long. The junction had 7 bases not matched to a gene; V was cut back by 6 bases and J by 4 bases. Per the germline V gene, CDR1 is SQVTM and CDR2 is ANQGSEA. CDR3: CSVRTGGGTEAFF. The CDR3 coding sequence is TGCAGCGTCCGTACAGGGGGGGGCACTGAAGCTTTCTTT.

This clone showed up just once. The V and J genes are TRBV18 and TRBJ2-7; D may be TRBD1 (5 bases). Germline CDR1 reads KGHSH; CDR2 reads LQKENI. The CDR3 covers 19 residues. Trimming removed 2 bases at V and 3 bases at J, with 26 bases between. Here the CDR3 reads CASSPDPSTALFARYEQYF. The CDR3 bases are TGTGCCAGCTCACCAGACCCCTCGACAGCCCTTTTCGCTCGCTACGAGCAGTACTTC.

This chain links TRBV7-6 with TRBJ2-1; D gene uncertain. Trimming pared 8 bases from V and 0 bases from J, leaving 17 bases between. This CDR3 contains 16 residues. Germline V gives CDR1 SGHVS, CDR2 FNYEAQ. The CDR3 loop reads CASAPLGGSSYNEQFF. The CDR3 nucleotides read TGTGCCAGCGCCCCCCTCGGTGGAAGCTCCTACAATGAGCAGTTCTTC.

This clone has just a few counts. The chain joins TRBV7-2 to TRBJ2-7; 8 positions agree with TRBD1. V gave up 5 bases and J gave up 3 bases; unmatched junction bases: 6. CDR1 is SGHTA and CDR2 is FQGNSA in the germline V gene. The CDR3 sequence is 14 residues long. The CDR3 is CASSPRTGLYEQYF. Here the CDR3 DNA reads TGTGCCAGCAGCCCTAGGACAGGGCTCTACGAGCAGTACTTC.

J is TRBJ2-2 and V is TRBV6-6; D call uncertain. CDR3 length: 9 amino acids. The germline V gene encodes CDR1 MNHNY and CDR2 SVGAGI (reference sequence). The CDR3 loop reads CDCGGELFF. The CDR3, as DNA: TGTGACTGCGGCGGGGAGCTGTTTTTT.

V is TRBV7-9 and J is TRBJ2-3, with 9 bases that match TRBD2. V shed 6 bases, J shed 4 bases, and the junction held 5 bases outside the gene matches. Germline values: CDR1 SEHNR, CDR2 FQNEAQ (reference sequence). The CDR3 length is 14 residues. The CDR3 loop reads CASRAGTSSDTQYF. The CDR3 region has the DNA TGTGCCAGCAGAGCCGGGACTAGCTCAGATACGCAGTATTTT.

This clone was recorded a few times. The junction departs from germline at one end; a sequencing error may be responsible. The chain carries TRBV7-7 and TRBJ2-1; the D is unclear. Germline-derived CDR1 and CDR2 are SSHAT and FNYEAQ (reference sequence). CDR3 length equals 15 residues. CDR3 bases: TGTGCTAGCAGCCCAAGCGTGGATCGGGACAATGAGCAGTTCTTC. It specifies CASSPSVDRDNEQFF.

This chain joins TRBV7-6 and TRBJ1-1; TRBD1 matches at 9 bases. The CDR3 totals 17 residues. Trimming at V came to 0 bases and at J to 4 bases, leaving 9 bases not matched to a gene. The germline V gene has CDR1 SGHVS and CDR2 FNYEAQ. The CDR3: CASSLALDRGNSTEAFF. The CDR3 region has the DNA TGTGCCAGCAGCTTAGCGCTCGACAGGGGGAACTCCACTGAAGCTTTCTTT. Full variable domain (rest looked up from reference TRBV7-6 and TRBJ1-1): GAGVSQSPRYKVTKRGQDVALRCDPISGHVSLYWYRQALGQGPEFLTYFNYEAQQDKSGLPNDRFSAERPEGSISTLTIQRTEQRDSAMYRCASSLALDRGNSTEAFFGQGTRLTVV.

The rearrangement uses TRBV5-4 and TRBJ2-1; unclear D gene. CDR1 is SGHNT, CDR2 YYREEE, per germline (reference sequence). V shed 3 bases and J shed 6 bases, with 13 bases lying between them. CDR3 length: 14 residues. The CDR3 here is CASSYRTNRNEQFF. The CDR3 nucleotides are TGTGCCAGCAGCTATAGGACCAATCGCAATGAGCAGTTCTTC.

The V and J genes are TRBV6-5 and TRBJ2-7; D is uncertain. Germline V lookup: CDR1 MNHEY, CDR2 SVGAGI. The CDR3 totals 13 residues. The germline V and J ends were trimmed by 7 bases and 2 bases, with 12 bases remaining between them. The CDR3 DNA reads TGTGCCAGCACTTCGAAGGATACCTACGAGCAGTACTTC. It translates to CASTSKDTYEQYF.

This sequence joins TRBV27 and TRBJ2-5; D is uncertain. The CDR3 length is 13 residues. Trimming stripped 1 base from V and 9 bases from J, with 12 bases between. Germline CDR1 is MNHEY and CDR2 is SMNVEV (reference sequence). The CDR3 DNA is TGTGCCAGCAGTTTATACGGAAGCACCCCCCAGTACTTC. This codes for CASSLYGSTPQYF.

This chain joins TRBV5-1 and TRBJ2-6; no clear D gene. The CDR3 covers 15 residues. Trimming took 0 bases from V and 3 from J, leaving 7 bases between them. Germline V CDR1 and CDR2: SGHRS, YFSETQ. CDR3 coding DNA: TGCGCCAGCAGCTTGGGACCGGGTGGGGCCAACGTCCTGACTTTC. Protein: CASSLGPGGANVLTF. The whole variable domain, filled in from reference TRBV5-1 and TRBJ2-6, reads KAGVTQTPRYLIKTRGQQVTLSCSPISGHRSVSWYQQTPGQGLQFLFEYFSETQRNKGNFPGRFSGRQFSNSRSEMNVSTLELGDSALYLCASSLGPGGANVLTFGAGSRLTVL.